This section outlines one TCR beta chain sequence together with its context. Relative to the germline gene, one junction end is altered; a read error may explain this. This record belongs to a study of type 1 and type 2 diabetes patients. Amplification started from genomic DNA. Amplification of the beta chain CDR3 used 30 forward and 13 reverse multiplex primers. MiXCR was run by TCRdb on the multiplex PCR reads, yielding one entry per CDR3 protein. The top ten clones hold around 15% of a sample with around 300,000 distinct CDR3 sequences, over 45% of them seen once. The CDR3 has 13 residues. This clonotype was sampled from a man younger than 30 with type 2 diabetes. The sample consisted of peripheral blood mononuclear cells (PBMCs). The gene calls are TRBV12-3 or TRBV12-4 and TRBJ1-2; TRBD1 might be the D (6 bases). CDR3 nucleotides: TGTGCCACCAGTGACTCAGGGGTTTATGGCTACACCTTC. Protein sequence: CATSDSGVYGYTF.